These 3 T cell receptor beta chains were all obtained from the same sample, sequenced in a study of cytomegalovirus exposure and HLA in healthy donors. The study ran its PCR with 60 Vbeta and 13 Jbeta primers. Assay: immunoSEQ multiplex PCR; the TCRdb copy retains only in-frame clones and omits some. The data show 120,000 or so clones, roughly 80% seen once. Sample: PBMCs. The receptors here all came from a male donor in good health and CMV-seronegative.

The CDR3 sequence is CASSPGVGGNTIYF. CDR3 nucleotides: TGTGCCAGCAGTCCCGGAGTTGGGGGAAACACCATATATTTT. The chain carries TRBV6-5 and TRBJ1-3, with D unclear. The CDR3 sequence is 14 residues long. Between the trimmed V and J ends, which lost 5 bases and 4 bases, there was a span of 12 bases. Germline CDR1 reads MNHEY; CDR2 reads SVGAGI.

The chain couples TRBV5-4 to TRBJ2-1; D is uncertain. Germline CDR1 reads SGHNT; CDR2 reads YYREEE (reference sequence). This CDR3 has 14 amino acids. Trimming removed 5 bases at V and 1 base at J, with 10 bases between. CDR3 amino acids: CASRIYGSYNEQFF. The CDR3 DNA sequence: TGTGCCAGCAGAATCTATGGTTCCTACAATGAGCAGTTCTTC.

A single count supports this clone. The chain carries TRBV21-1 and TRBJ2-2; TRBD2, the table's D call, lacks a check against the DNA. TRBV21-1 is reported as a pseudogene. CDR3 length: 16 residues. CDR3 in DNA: TGTGCCAGCAGCAAAAAACTAGCGGGGGACACCGGGGAGCTGTTTTTT. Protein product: CASSKKLAGDTGELFF.